This entry describes one T cell receptor beta chain. Its antigen is not identified. The same CDR3 is also encoded by other DNA sequences in this sample. Repertoires were generated with immunoSEQ multiplex PCR, while TCRdb's copy carries only in-frame clones and drops some. In the table there are 68,000 or so clones, 80% to 90% of which are singletons. The source of the sample is a study of PD-L1 blockade in urothelial cancer. About the study: Analysis of the blood was performed 3 weeks (second dose) and 6 weeks after treatment start.

Study-wide results and limits: Tumor-linked clones in blood grew more by 3 weeks in durable-benefit patients.

Time point reported: pretreatment peripheral blood. It was locally advanced or metastatic urothelial carcinoma that patients had. Between 1 and 8 samples, pretreatment and on-treatment, were given by each patient. The sequence was obtained from a man between 65 and 85 years old with urothelial cancer. The sample here was PBMCs, taken around atezolizumab (anti-PD-L1) treatment.

The CDR3 nucleotides read TGTGCCAGCTCCTCCACAGGGGGAAGCACTGAAGCTTTCTTT. Protein: CASSSTGGSTEAFF. This chain links TRBV18 with TRBJ1-1; 8 nucleotides agree with TRBD1. Per the germline V gene, CDR1 is KGHSH and CDR2 is LQKENI. The trim removed 6 bases at V and 4 bases at J, leaving 7 bases unmatched. CDR3 length: 14 amino acids.